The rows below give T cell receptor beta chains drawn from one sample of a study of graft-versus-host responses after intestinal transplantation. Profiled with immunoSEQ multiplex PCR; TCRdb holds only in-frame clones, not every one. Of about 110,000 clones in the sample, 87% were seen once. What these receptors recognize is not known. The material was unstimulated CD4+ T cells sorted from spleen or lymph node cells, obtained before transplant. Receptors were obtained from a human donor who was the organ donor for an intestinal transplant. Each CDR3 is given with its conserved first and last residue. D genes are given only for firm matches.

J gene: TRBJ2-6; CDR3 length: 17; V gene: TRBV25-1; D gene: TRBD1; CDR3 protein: CASSEGTGGSGANVLTF
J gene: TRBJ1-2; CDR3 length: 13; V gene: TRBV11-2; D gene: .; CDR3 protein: CASSQQVFYGYTF
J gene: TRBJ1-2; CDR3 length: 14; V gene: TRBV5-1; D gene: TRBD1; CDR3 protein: CASSPGQRYYGYTF
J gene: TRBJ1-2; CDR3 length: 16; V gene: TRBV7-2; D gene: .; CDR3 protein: CASSLGWGQLNYGYTF
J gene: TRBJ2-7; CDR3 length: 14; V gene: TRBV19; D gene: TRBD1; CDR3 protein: CASTAEDRAYEQYF
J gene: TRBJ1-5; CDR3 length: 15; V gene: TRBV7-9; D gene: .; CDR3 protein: CASSLGGASNQPQHF
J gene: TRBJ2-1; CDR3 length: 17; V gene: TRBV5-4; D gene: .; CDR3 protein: CASSLGGGPKGHNEQFF
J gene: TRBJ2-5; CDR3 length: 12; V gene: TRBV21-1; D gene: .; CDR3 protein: CASSKSRETQYF
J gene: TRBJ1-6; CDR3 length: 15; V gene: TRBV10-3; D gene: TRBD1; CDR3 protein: CAATGGLSYNSPLHF
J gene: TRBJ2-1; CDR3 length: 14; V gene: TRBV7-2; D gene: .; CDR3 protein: CASSTPRGANEQFF
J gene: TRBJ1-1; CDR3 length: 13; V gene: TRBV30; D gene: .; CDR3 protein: CAWRRVRRTEAFF
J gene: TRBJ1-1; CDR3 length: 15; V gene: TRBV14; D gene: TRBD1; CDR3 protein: CASSPRTGMNTEAFF
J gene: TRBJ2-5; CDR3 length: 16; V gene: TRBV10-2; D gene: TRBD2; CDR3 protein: CASSELGTSVLETQYF
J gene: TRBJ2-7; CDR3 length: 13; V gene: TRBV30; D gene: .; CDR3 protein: CAWSNGVAPEQYF
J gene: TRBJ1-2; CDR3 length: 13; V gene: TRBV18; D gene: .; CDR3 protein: CASSPRDNSGYTF
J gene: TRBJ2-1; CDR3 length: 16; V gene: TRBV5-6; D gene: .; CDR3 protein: CASSLWARTHFNEQFF
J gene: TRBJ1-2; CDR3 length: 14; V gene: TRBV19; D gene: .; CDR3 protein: CASSSDRLNYGYTF
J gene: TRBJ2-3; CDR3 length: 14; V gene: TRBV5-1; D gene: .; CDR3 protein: CASMVRPSTDTQYF
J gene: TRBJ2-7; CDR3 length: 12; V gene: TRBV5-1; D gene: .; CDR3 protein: CASSTDYYEQYF
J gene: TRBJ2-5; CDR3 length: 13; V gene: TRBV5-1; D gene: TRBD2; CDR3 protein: CASSSGRGETQYF
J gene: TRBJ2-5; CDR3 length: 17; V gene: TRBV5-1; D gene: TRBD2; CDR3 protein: CASSGPGLAEYQETQYF
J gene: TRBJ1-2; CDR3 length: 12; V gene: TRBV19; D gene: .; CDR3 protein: CASSVFGYGYTF
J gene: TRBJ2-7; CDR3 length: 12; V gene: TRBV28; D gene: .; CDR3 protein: CASSLSSYEQYF
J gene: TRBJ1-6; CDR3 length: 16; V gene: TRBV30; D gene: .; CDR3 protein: CAWREAPAPYNSPLHF
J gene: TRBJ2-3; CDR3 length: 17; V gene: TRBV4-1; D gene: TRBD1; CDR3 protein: CASSRLAQGALTDTQYF
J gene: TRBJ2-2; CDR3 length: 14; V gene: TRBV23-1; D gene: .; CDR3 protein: CASSRVGNTGELFF
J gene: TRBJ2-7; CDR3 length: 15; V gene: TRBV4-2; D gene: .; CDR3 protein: CASSANSGGGGEQYF
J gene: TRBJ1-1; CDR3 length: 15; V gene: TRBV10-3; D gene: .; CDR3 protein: CAISERGGQNTEAFF
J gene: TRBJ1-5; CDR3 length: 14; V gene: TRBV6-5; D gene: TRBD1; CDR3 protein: CASSDGDRVHSQHF
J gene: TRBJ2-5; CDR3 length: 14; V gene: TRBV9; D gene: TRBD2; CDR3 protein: CASSVSGGEETQYF
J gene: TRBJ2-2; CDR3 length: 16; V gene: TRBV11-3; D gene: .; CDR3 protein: CASSSNRDWGTGELFF
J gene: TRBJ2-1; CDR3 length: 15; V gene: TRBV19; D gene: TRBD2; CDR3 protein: CASSIDRLAGGEQFF
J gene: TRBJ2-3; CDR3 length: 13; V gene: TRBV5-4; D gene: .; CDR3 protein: CASQPTSTDTQYF
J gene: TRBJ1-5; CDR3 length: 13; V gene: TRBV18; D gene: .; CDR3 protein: CASSSGTGQPQHF
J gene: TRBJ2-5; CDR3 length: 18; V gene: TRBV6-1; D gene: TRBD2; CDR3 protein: CASSDQTSGRDLMETQYF
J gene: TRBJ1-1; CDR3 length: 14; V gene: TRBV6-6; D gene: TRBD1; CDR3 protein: CASSPILPGQKAFF
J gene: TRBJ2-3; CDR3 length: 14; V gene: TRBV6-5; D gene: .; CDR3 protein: CASSYTDSTDTQYF
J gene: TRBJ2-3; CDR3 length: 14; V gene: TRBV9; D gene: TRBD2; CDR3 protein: CASSAGLATDTQYF
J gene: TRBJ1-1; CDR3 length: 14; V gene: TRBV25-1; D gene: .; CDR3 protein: CASSVLGSVTEAFF
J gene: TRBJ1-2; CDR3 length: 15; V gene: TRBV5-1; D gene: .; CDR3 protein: CASSSSPLAGYGYTF
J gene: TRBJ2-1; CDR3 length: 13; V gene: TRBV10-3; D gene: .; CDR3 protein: CAAHWEGDNEQFF